This T cell receptor (beta chain) stems from a study of OX40 agonist ivuxolimab in advanced cancers. Study-level information: It was permissible to have had prior anti-PD-1, anti-PD-L1 or anti-CTLA-4 therapy, and under 45% had some. Study-level points and caveats: Averaged across samples, CD8+ T cells carried more expanded clones than CD4+ did.

Produced via immunoSEQ multiplex PCR; TCRdb's table is partial and in-frame only. The repertoire holds over 55,000 clones, with about 87% as singletons. On this clone itself: The antigen is undetermined.

CDR3 size: 15 residues. CDR1 and CDR2 from the germline V gene are SQVTM and ANQGSEA. V lost 0 bases and J lost 3, with 14 bases in between. Prior autoimmune disease or systemic immunosuppression barred patients. The sequencing here drew on CD4+ or CD8+ T cells sorted from blood, taken in a trial of the OX40 agonist ivuxolimab. The chain links TRBV29-1 to TRBJ2-5; D possibly matches TRBD1 or TRBD2 (6 bases each). This sequence originates from an adult with an advanced solid tumor such as melanoma, head and neck, liver or kidney cancer. CDR3 sequence (DNA): TGCAGCGTTGAAGATAGGGGGGCGGAGGAAGAGACCCAGTACTTC. It specifies CSVEDRGAEEETQYF.